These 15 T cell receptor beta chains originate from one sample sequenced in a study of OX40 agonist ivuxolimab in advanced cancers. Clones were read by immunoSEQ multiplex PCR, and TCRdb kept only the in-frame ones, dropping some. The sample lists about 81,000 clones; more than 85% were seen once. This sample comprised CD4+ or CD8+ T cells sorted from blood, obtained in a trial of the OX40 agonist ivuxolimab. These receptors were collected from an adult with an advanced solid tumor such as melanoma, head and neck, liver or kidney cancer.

The chain's CDR3 is CSASIPHGYTF. DNA of the CDR3: TGCAGTGCCAGTATCCCACATGGCTACACCTTC. The rearrangement links TRBV20-1 to TRBJ1-2; D not resolved. Germline CDR1 DFQATT, CDR2 SNEGSKA (reference sequence). The CDR3 spans 11 residues. Between the trimmed V and J ends, which lost 6 bases and 6 bases, there was a span of 11 bases.

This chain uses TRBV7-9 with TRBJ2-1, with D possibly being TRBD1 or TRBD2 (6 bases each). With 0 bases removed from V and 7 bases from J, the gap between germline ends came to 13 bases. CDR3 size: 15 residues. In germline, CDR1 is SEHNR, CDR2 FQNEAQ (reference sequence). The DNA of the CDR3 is TGTGCCAGCAGCTTAGCGGAGGGGGAAGGGAATGAGCAGTTCTTC. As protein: CASSLAEGEGNEQFF.

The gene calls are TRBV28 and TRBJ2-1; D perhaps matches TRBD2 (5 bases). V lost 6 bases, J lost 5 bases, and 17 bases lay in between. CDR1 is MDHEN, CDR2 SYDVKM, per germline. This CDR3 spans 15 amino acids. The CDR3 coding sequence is TGTGCCAGCAGCCTGAGCGGTTTCCGTCACAATGAGCAGTTCTTC. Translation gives CASSLSGFRHNEQFF.

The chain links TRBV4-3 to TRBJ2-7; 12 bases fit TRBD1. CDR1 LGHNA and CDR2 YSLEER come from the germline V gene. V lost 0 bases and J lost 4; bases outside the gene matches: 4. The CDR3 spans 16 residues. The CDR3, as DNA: TGCGCCAGCAGCCAAGATTGGGGACAGGGGGCTTACGAGCAGTACTTC. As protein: CASSQDWGQGAYEQYF.

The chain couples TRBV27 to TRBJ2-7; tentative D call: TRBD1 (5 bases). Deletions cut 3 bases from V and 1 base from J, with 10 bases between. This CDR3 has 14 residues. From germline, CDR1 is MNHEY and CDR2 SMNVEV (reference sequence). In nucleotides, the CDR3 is TGTGCCAGCAGTTTCAGGGATTTGTCCTACGAGCAGTACTTC. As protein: CASSFRDLSYEQYF.

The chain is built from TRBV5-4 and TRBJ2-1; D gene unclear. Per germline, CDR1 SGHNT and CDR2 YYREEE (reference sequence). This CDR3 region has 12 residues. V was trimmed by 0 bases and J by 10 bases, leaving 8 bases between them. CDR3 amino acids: CASSLGPWEQFF. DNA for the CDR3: TGTGCCAGCAGCTTGGGGCCTTGGGAGCAGTTCTTC.

CDR3 DNA: TGTGCCAGCCGTGGGACGGCCCTAGATGGATACTTC. Amino acid sequence: CASRGTALDGYF. The chain has TRBV6-6 and TRBJ2-7; either TRBD1 or TRBD2 may fit D (5 bases each). The V end lost 8 bases, the J end lost 13 bases, and 21 bases lay between the germline ends. CDR1 is MNHNY, CDR2 SVGAGI, per germline (reference sequence). CDR3 length equals 12 residues.

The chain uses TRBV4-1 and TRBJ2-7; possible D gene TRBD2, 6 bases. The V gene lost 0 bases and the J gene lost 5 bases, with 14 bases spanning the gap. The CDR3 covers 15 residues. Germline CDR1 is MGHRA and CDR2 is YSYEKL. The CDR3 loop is CASSQEDRESDEQYF. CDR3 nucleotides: TGCGCCAGCAGCCAAGAGGACCGGGAGTCTGACGAGCAGTACTTC.

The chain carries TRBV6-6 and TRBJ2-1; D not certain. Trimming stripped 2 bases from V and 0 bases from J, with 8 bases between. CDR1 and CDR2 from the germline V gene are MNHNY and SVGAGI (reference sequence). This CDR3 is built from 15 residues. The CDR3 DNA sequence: TGTGCCAGCAGTTACGAAGGCACCTCCTACAATGAGCAGTTCTTC. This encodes CASSYEGTSYNEQFF.

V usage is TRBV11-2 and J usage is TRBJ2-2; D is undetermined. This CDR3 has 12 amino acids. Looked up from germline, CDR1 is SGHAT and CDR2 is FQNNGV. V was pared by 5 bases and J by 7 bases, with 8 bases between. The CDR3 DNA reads TGTGCCAGCAGCCAGCTCGGCGGGGAGCTGTTTTTT. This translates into CASSQLGGELFF.

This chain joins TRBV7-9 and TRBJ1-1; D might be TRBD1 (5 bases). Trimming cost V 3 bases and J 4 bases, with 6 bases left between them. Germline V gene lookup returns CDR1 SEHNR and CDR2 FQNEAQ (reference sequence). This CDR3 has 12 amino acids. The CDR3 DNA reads TGTGCCAGCAGCTTCAGGGTCACTGAAGCTTTCTTT. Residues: CASSFRVTEAFF.

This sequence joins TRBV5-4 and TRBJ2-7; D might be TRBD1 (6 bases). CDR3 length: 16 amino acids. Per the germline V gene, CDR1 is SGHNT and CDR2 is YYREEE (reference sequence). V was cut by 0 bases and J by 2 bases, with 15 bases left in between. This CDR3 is CASSLGVGAGAYEQYF. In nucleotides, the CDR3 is TGTGCCAGCAGCTTGGGGGTCGGGGCAGGGGCCTACGAGCAGTACTTC.

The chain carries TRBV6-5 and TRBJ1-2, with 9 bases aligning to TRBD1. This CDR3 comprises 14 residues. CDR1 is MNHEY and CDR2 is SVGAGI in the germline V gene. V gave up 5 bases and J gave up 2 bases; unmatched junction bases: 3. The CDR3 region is CASSPGTGNYGYTF. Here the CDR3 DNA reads TGTGCCAGCAGTCCGGGGACAGGGAACTATGGCTACACCTTC.

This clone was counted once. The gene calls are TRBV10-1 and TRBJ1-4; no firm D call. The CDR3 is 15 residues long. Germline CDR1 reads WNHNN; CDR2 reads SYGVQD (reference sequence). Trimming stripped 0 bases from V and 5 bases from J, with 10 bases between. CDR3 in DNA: TGCGCCAGCAGTGAGTCTGCCGGGGTGAATGAAAAACTGTTTTTT. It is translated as CASSESAGVNEKLFF.

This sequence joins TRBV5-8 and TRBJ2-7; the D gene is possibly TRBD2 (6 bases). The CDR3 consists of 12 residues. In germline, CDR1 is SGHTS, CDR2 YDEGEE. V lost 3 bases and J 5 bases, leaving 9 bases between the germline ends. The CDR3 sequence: CASSSGVDEQYF. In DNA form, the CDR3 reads TGTGCCAGCAGCTCGGGGGTGGACGAGCAGTACTTC.